This TCR beta chain emerged from a study of cytomegalovirus exposure and HLA in healthy donors. J was trimmed by 5 bases and V by 5 bases; bases with no gene match: 5. The CDR3 spans 15 residues. CDR1 is LNHDA, CDR2 SQIVND, per germline (reference sequence). Whole-study findings and limits: Published work reported that the classifier diagnosed cytomegalovirus status with high specificity and sensitivity. Most subjects' HLA-A and HLA-B alleles were reportedly predicted from TCR beta sequences.

Concerning this clone itself: Antigen specificity is unknown.

60 Vbeta and 13 Jbeta primers were used in PCR. Clones were sequenced by immunoSEQ multiplex PCR, and TCRdb holds only the in-frame ones, with some missing. The data hold approximately 89,000 clones, with around 74% observed a single time. This clonotype was obtained from a man younger than 45 in good health and CMV-seropositive. Material for sequencing was PBMCs. The genes are TRBV19 and TRBJ2-1, with 11 nucleotides matching TRBD2. The CDR3 nucleotides read TGTGCCAGTAGTCTTAGCGGGGGGGTTAACAATGAGCAGTTCTTC. It codes for CASSLSGGVNNEQFF.